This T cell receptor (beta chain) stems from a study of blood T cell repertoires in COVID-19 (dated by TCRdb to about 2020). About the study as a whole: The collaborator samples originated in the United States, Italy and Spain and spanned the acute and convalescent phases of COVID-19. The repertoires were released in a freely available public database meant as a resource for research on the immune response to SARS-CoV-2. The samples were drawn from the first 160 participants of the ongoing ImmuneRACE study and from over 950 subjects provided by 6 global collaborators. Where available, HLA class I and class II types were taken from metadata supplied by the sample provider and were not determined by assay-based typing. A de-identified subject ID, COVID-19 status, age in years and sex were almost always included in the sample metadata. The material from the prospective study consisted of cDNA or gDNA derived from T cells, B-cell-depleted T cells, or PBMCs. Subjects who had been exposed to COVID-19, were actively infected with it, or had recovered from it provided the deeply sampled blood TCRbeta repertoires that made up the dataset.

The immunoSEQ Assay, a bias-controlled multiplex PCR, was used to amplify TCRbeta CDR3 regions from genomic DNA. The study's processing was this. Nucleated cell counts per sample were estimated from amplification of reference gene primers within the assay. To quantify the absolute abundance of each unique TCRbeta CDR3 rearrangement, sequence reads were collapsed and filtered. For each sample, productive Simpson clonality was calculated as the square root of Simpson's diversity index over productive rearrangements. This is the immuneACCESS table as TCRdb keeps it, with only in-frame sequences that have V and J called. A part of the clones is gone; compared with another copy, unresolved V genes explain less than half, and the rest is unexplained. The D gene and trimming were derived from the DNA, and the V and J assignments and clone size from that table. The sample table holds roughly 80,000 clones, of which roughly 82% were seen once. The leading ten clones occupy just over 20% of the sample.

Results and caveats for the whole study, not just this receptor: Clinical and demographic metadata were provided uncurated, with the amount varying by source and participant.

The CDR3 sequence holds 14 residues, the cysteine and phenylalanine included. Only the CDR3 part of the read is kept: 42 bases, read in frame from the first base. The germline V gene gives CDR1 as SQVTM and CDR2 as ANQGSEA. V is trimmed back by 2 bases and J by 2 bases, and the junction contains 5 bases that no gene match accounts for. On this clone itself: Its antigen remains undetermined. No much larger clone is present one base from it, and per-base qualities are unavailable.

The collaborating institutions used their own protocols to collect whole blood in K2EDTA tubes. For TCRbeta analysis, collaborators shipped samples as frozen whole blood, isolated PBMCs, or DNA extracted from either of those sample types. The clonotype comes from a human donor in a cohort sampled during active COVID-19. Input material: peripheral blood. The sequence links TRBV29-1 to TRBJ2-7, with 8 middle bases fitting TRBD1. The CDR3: CSVEQGQETYEQYF. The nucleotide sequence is TGCAGCGTTGAACAGGGACAGGAAACCTACGAGCAGTACTTC.